Presented here are 14 T cell receptor beta chains from one specimen sequenced in a study of vaccination and CD4 T cells after COVID-19. The treatment was: roughly 11-day PBMC culture with coronavirus spike peptide pools or control peptides (ViraFEST assay). Antigens of these TCRs are unknown. Once obtained from cultured CD4+ T cells, the DNA was sequenced using the Oncomine TCR Beta short-read assay. Each CDR3 protein is one row after TCRdb ran MiXCR on the PCR reads. The table records around 14,000 distinct CDR3 sequences, 51% of them present only once. Material for sequencing was CD4+ T cells from blood, cultured in vitro. Source of these receptors: a human donor who had recovered from COVID-19.

The chain carries TRBV7-8 and TRBJ1-5; D unclear. This CDR3 contains 19 residues. In germline, CDR1 is SGHVS, CDR2 FQNEAQ. V lost 2 bases to trimming and J lost 0 bases, with 20 bases between them. The CDR3 protein is CASSLITGLLVGSNQPQHF. CDR3 sequence (DNA): TGTGCCAGCAGCTTAATTACCGGGCTCCTAGTTGGTAGCAATCAGCCCCAGCATTTT. The full variable domain, with the rest looked up from reference TRBV7-8 and TRBJ1-5, is GAGVSQSPRYKVAKRGQDVALRCDPISGHVSLFWYQQALGQGPEFLTYFQNEAQLDKSGLPSDRFFAERPEGSVSTLKIQRTQQEDSAVYLCASSLITGLLVGSNQPQHFGDGTRLSIL.

J is TRBJ1-1 and V is TRBV20-1; possible D gene TRBD1, 5 bases. CDR3 length: 13 amino acids. V was cut by 3 bases and J by 1 base, with 9 bases left in between. Germline CDR1 is DFQATT and CDR2 is SNEGSKA (reference sequence). The CDR3 region is CSASRQPNTEAFF. The CDR3 region has the DNA TGCAGTGCTAGTAGACAGCCGAACACTGAAGCTTTCTTT.

This chain uses TRBV19 with TRBJ1-4, with 8 bases fitting TRBD1. J lost 6 bases, V lost 5 bases, and 8 bases had no gene match. Germline assignment: CDR1 LNHDA and CDR2 SQIVND (reference sequence). The CDR3 spans 15 residues. CDR3 sequence: CASSAQGASDEKLFF. In DNA form, the CDR3 reads TGTGCCAGTAGTGCCCAGGGGGCCTCTGATGAAAAACTGTTTTTT.

This clonotype was seen only a few times. The chain employs TRBV19 and TRBJ1-5; D is possibly TRBD1 (6 bases). With 4 bases removed from V and 3 bases from J, the gap between germline ends came to 13 bases. The CDR3 runs to 15 residues. The germline CDR1 and CDR2 sequences are LNHDA and SQIVND (reference sequence). As DNA, the CDR3 is TGTGCCAGTAGTACCAACAGGGTGAACAATCAGCCCCAGCATTTT. Translated: CASSTNRVNNQPQHF.

The chain is built from TRBV19 and TRBJ1-2; 7 nucleotides align to TRBD1. Germline lookup yields CDR1 LNHDA and CDR2 SQIVND (reference sequence). The CDR3 consists of 19 residues. Losses at the gene ends were 3 bases for V and 0 bases for J; bases not matched to a gene: 16. CDR3 bases: TGTGCCAGTAGTATGTCGCTCCGGACAGGCCCCACCACTAACTATGGCTACACCTTC. Protein: CASSMSLRTGPTTNYGYTF.

With respect to this clonotype: At one end the junction does not follow the germline gene, possibly because of a read error. This chain connects TRBV5-3 to TRBJ1-1, with unresolved D. TRBV5-3 belongs to the ORF category, with a function that is uncertain. The CDR3 contains 17 residues. The CDR3 coding sequence is TGTGCCAGCAGCTTTAAGGGCGGCAGACCTAGCGAGACTGAAGCTTTCTTT. This codes for CASSFKGGRPSETEAFF.

The rearrangement uses TRBV6-1 and TRBJ2-3; 7 nucleotides match TRBD1. The CDR3 extends over 14 amino acids. Unmatched junction bases numbered 9, after V lost 10 bases and J lost 2 bases. Germline lookup yields CDR1 MNHNS and CDR2 SASEGT. The CDR3 region is CAIYSGQNTDTQYF. The CDR3 DNA follows: TGTGCCATCTATTCGGGACAGAACACAGATACGCAGTATTTT.

The chain is built from TRBV27 and TRBJ2-1, with 10 positions matching TRBD2. The V gene's germline CDR1 is MNHEY and CDR2 SMNVEV (reference sequence). The trim removed 6 bases at V and 7 bases at J, leaving 9 bases unmatched. The CDR3 contains 15 residues. In DNA, the CDR3 is TGTGCCAGCAGACGGACTAGCGGCCACGGGAATGAGCAGTTCTTC. It specifies CASRRTSGHGNEQFF.

CDR3 DNA: TGTGCCATCAGTGAGAGGGGGGGACAGGGGAATGAGCAGTTCTTC. This translates into CAISERGGQGNEQFF. This chain uses TRBV10-3 with TRBJ2-1, with 10 bases lining up with TRBD1. This CDR3 has 15 amino acids. From germline, CDR1 is ENHRY and CDR2 SYGVKD. V was clipped by 2 bases and J by 7 bases; unmatched bases: 5.

The rearrangement joins TRBV12-3 or TRBV12-4 to TRBJ1-4, with a weak D call TRBD1 (6 bases). Trimming left V 6 bases short and J 7 bases short, with 9 bases between. CDR3 length: 12 amino acids. The CDR3 DNA sequence: TGTGCCAGCAGAGCAGGGGTTGAAAAACTGTTTTTT. This codes for CASRAGVEKLFF.

The chain employs TRBV7-9 and TRBJ1-2; the D gene is possibly TRBD1 (6 bases). This CDR3 has 15 amino acids. V lost 8 bases, J lost 10 bases, and 26 bases lay in between. Looked up from germline, CDR1 is SEHNR and CDR2 is FQNEAQ (reference sequence). The CDR3 reads CASARVQGRLIVYTF. The CDR3 region has the DNA TGTGCCAGCGCTAGGGTACAGGGCCGCCTTATTGTCTACACCTTC.

The gene calls are TRBV2 and TRBJ2-1, with TRBD2 matching 7 bases. There are 15 residues in the CDR3. Germline trimming cut 6 bases from V and 4 bases from J; bases unmatched to any gene: 9. Looked up from germline, CDR1 is SNHLY and CDR2 is FYNNEI. The CDR3 DNA follows: TGTGCCAGCAGCCCCGTCTGGGGGGGTTACAATGAGCAGTTCTTC. This gives the protein CASSPVWGGYNEQFF.

This clonotype was detected a few times. The chain recombines TRBV6-5 with TRBJ1-2; 9 bases map to TRBD1. The length of the CDR3 is 13 residues. The junction had 2 bases not matched to a gene; V was cut back by 2 bases and J by 7 bases. The germline gives CDR1 MNHEY, CDR2 SVGAGI. The CDR3 DNA is TGTGCCAGCAGTTACAGACAGGGGGGTGGCTACACCTTC. Translating gives CASSYRQGGGYTF.

V gene TRBV20-1 combines with J gene TRBJ2-5; D is ambiguous. Trimming shortened V by 0 bases and J by 4 bases, and 6 bases separated the two germline ends. The V gene's germline CDR1 is DFQATT and CDR2 SNEGSKA (reference sequence). The CDR3 runs to 12 residues. The chain's CDR3 is CSARDTAETQYF. The CDR3 DNA reads TGCAGTGCTAGAGATACGGCAGAGACCCAGTACTTC.